These T cell receptor beta chains were read from a single sample in a study of T cell responses to AZD1222 COVID-19 vaccine. Method: immunoSEQ multiplex PCR; TCRdb's copy keeps in-frame clones and lacks some. This repertoire shows about 150,000 clones, 80% to 90% found once; its top ten account for approximately 8%. The sample consisted of peripheral blood, taken on day 0 of AZD1222 vaccination. The origin of the receptors is an adult in good health. Both conserved end residues are part of each CDR3. A D gene is named only where the DNA matches it firmly. Only some rows state a clone size, as once, few, many or a class for expanded clones.

D | size | J | V | CDR3 | DNA
- | - | TRBJ1-5 | TRBV10-2 | CASSESGPSNQPQHF | TGCGCCAGCAGTGAGTCGGGACCGAGCAATCAGCCCCAGCATTTT
- | - | TRBJ2-3 | TRBV4-2 | CASSQERGADTQYF | TGTGCCAGCAGCCAAGAGAGAGGGGCAGATACGCAGTATTTT
TRBD1 | - | TRBJ1-1 | TRBV5-1 | CASSGTGGTNTEAFF | TGCGCCAGCAGCGGTACAGGGGGAACGAACACTGAAGCTTTCTTT
- | few | TRBJ2-1 | TRBV24-1 | CATSDPLNRRGGKDNEQFF | TGTGCCACCAGTGATCCACTCAATCGTAGGGGGGGCAAGGACAATGAGCAGTTCTTC
TRBD1 | - | TRBJ1-1 | TRBV7-9 | CASSAGTVEAFF | TGTGCCAGCAGCGCCGGGACAGTGGAAGCTTTCTTT
- | - | TRBJ2-3 | TRBV11-2 | CASSPWTEGTQQYF | TGTGCCAGCAGCCCGTGGACAGAGGGCACCCAGCAGTATTTT
TRBD1 | - | TRBJ1-6 | TRBV2 | CASSEILRLGTDNSPLHF | TGTGCCAGCAGTGAAATCTTGAGGTTGGGGACAGATAATTCACCCCTCCACTTT
- | - | TRBJ1-1 | TRBV12-3/TRBV12-4 | CASRLQGVTEAFF | TGTGCCAGCAGGTTACAGGGAGTAACTGAAGCTTTCTTT
- | - | TRBJ1-4 | TRBV7-2 | CASSLVSGVGEKLFF | TGTGCCAGCAGCTTAGTTTCTGGGGTTGGCGAAAAACTGTTTTTT
- | - | TRBJ2-4 | TRBV4-1 | CASSSGGVSGKNIQYF | TGCGCCAGCAGCTCAGGGGGGGTTAGCGGAAAAAACATTCAGTACTTC
- | - | TRBJ2-7 | TRBV15 | CATSVRDPTYEQYF | TGTGCCACCAGCGTCCGGGACCCCACCTACGAGCAGTACTTC
- | - | TRBJ1-2 | TRBV18 | CASSRNDQNRDYGYTF | TGTGCCAGCTCCCGCAATGACCAAAACCGGGACTATGGCTACACCTTC
TRBD2 | - | TRBJ2-3 | TRBV4-2 | CASRVRGGLPDTQYF | TGTGCCAGCAGGGTGCGGGGGGGCCTCCCAGATACGCAGTATTTT
- | - | TRBJ1-2 | TRBV5-6 | CASSPGGGGYTF | TGTGCCAGCAGCCCGGGCGGAGGAGGCTACACCTTC
TRBD1 | - | TRBJ1-2 | TRBV5-1 | CASSLGRDRPRYGYTF | TGCGCCAGCAGCTTGGGCCGGGACAGGCCACGTTATGGCTACACCTTC
- | - | TRBJ2-3 | TRBV7-2 | CAAGGRVSSTDTQYF | TGTGCAGCCGGGGGCAGGGTCTCTAGCACAGATACGCAGTATTTT
- | few | TRBJ2-2 | TRBV29-1 | CSASHVGSFTGELFF | TGCAGTGCGAGTCATGTGGGTTCTTTCACCGGGGAGCTGTTTTTT
TRBD1 | - | TRBJ2-3 | TRBV6-2/TRBV6-3 | CASSPRSGGGEDTQYF | TGTGCCAGCAGTCCCCGGTCAGGGGGCGGCGAGGATACGCAGTATTTT
- | - | TRBJ1-4 | TRBV6-5 | CASSYSSGGDEKLFF | TGTGCCAGCAGTTACTCTTCGGGGGGAGATGAAAAACTGTTTTTT
TRBD1 | - | TRBJ1-2 | TRBV6-5 | CASSYSTGGRGYTF | TGTGCCAGCAGTTATTCTACAGGGGGTCGAGGCTACACCTTC
- | - | TRBJ1-1 | TRBV7-9 | CASSIGRPTEAFF | TGTGCCAGCAGCATCGGACGGCCCACTGAAGCTTTCTTT
- | - | TRBJ2-5 | TRBV21-1 | CASSKATSWVETQYF | TGTGCCAGCAGCAAAGCTACTAGCTGGGTAGAGACCCAGTACTTC
- | - | TRBJ1-1 | TRBV2 | CASRPTVRRGKDTEAFF | TGTGCCAGCAGGCCCACGGTTCGTAGAGGGAAGGACACTGAAGCTTTCTTT
TRBD1 | - | TRBJ1-2 | TRBV4-1 | CASSQPTGGANIYGYTF | TGCGCCAGCAGCCAACCCACAGGGGGTGCTAACATTTATGGCTACACCTTC
TRBD1 | - | TRBJ1-2 | TRBV19 | CASIGTGEAYGYTF | TGTGCCAGTATCGGGACAGGGGAGGCCTATGGCTACACCTTC
- | - | TRBJ1-5 | TRBV28 | CASGARRPQHF | TGTGCCAGCGGGGCAAGGCGGCCCCAGCATTTT
- | - | TRBJ1-5 | TRBV9 | CASSRDTGGNQPQHF | TGTGCCAGCAGTAGGGACACCGGCGGGAATCAGCCCCAGCATTTT
- | - | TRBJ2-5 | TRBV18 | CASSPREGETQYF | TGTGCCAGCTCACCAAGAGAGGGGGAGACCCAGTACTTC
TRBD1 | once | TRBJ1-2 | TRBV18 | CASSSGQGYGYTF | TGTGCCAGCTCATCCGGACAGGGCTATGGCTACACCTTC
TRBD2 | - | TRBJ2-3 | TRBV19 | CASSILAGGGDTQYF | TGTGCCAGTAGTATACTAGCGGGAGGGGGAGATACGCAGTATTTT
TRBD1 | - | TRBJ2-7 | TRBV3-1/TRBV3-2 | CASSRPPGQGSYEQYF | TGTGCCAGCAGCCGTCCCCCGGGACAGGGCTCCTACGAGCAGTACTTC
- | few | TRBJ2-7 | TRBV2 | CASRWRVTNNYEQYF | TGTGCCAGCAGATGGAGGGTGACCAACAACTACGAGCAGTACTTC